These T cell receptor beta chains were read from a single sample in a study of beta chain features in type 1 diabetes. Data came from immunoSEQ multiplex PCR; TCRdb stores just in-frame clones and leaves some out. The sample contains some 270,000 clones, 13% to 15% of which appear only once. The sequencing input was naive CD4+ T cells from blood. The receptors were gathered from a woman between 40 and 50 years old in good health. CDR3s leave out the opening cysteine and the closing phenylalanine or tryptophan.

v_call | cdr3_length | cdr3_aa
TRBV5-4 | 13 | ASSPDMGRNTEAF
TRBV6-6 | 14 | ASSGGSSGGYNEQF
TRBV5-1 | 13 | ASSPRIEGSYEQY
TRBV7-2 | 12 | ASSLVQGGNTIY
TRBV5-1 | 13 | ASSSSGTGTREQF
TRBV6-6 | 11 | ASRATESYGYT
TRBV29-1 | 13 | SVAAGTEGTSEQY
TRBV19 | 11 | ASTSAAYNEQF
TRBV11-2 | 14 | ASSSTLSRPYNEQF
TRBV4-1 | 13 | ASRPGTGGANVLT
TRBV18 | 12 | ASSPGAPSYEQY
TRBV4-1 | 16 | ASSLLSGGARMNTEAF
TRBV5-1 | 14 | ASRGGLALNTGELF
TRBV5-1 | 11 | ASRGQVPDGYT
TRBV14 | 13 | ASSRQGGRRTEAF
TRBV21-1 | 14 | ASSKFQESWGNTIY
TRBV4-3 | 15 | ASSQDEGRYSTDTQY
TRBV6-5 | 11 | ASSGGRGQPQH
TRBV9 | 12 | ASSAERWTGEAF
TRBV6-6 | 13 | ASSNFQGSNYGYT
TRBV9 | 13 | ASSVYPATGKGTF
TRBV2 | 11 | ASQWGGPYEQY
TRBV18 | 13 | ASSPQAGAPYEQY
TRBV5-6 | 11 | ASSGGVGTEAF
TRBV19 | 13 | ASNPTGMGGNTIY
TRBV9 | 11 | ASSVASQGGAF
TRBV2 | 9 | ASRDGGGYT
TRBV5-1 | 11 | ASSFTPNTEAF
TRBV7-9 | 14 | ASSLPTGNRNNEQF
TRBV20-1 | 9 | SAHHSTEAF
TRBV19 | 13 | ASSIMSGMNTEAF
TRBV5-1 | 13 | ASSLVAKNTGELF
TRBV28 | 14 | ASSPKRGGFTDTQY
TRBV2 | 13 | ASPRDREYQETQY
TRBV12-5 | 11 | ASGFRSEGGYT
TRBV7-2 | 17 | ASSPDFTWDRGNNYGYT
TRBV7-9 | 10 | ASSREFDEQY